This T cell receptor beta chain originates from a study of OX40 agonist ivuxolimab in advanced cancers. Study-wide context: The costimulatory receptor OX40 (CD134) was targeted by ivuxolimab, a fully human IgG2 agonistic monoclonal antibody. Intravenous ivuxolimab was administered to patients every 2 weeks at six dose levels: 0.01, 0.1, 0.3, 1.5, 3 and 10 mg/kg. Of the 50 to 55 patients in dose escalation, about 20 had hepatocellular carcinoma, roughly 15 had melanoma, 9 had renal cell carcinoma and 9 had head and neck cancer. The purpose of peripheral TCRbeta sequencing was to test whether ivuxolimab changed TCR sequence diversity and led to clonal T-cell expansion. Three dose-escalation patients achieved partial responses, one with hepatocellular carcinoma and two with cutaneous melanoma. Patients were allowed to have had prior anti-PD-1, anti-PD-L1 or anti-CTLA-4 therapy, and approximately 40% of the dose-escalation patients had been treated with checkpoint inhibitors. A male proportion of about 79% and a mean age of roughly 58 years, ranging from 23 to 79, were recorded for the dose-escalation cohort. The paper covers the monotherapy dose-escalation part of the phase I ivuxolimab trial, which included N of about 51 patients.

Study-wide findings and limitations: On average, CD8+ T cells showed more expanded clones than CD4+ T cells after ivuxolimab. Low levels of normalized T-cell clonal expansion were also seen in some patients who did not respond. In the 0.1-3.0 mg/kg groups, partial responders were among the patients with the lowest normalized peripheral clonal expansion, particularly in CD8+ T cells. Clonal expansion of both CD4+ and CD8+ blood T cells was observed from baseline to week 6 at doses 0.1 to 3.0 mg/kg. The antigen specificity of the clonally expanded peripheral T cells was not determined.

Patients with autoimmune disease history or receiving systemic immunosuppression were excluded from the trial. Peripheral blood for TCR sequencing was drawn from every dose cohort at baseline, at cycle 4 day 1 and at cycle 7 day 1. The samples were drawn from a first-in-human, open-label, multicenter phase I dose-escalation trial of ivuxolimab. The trial enrolled adults with locally advanced or metastatic head and neck squamous cell, hepatocellular, melanoma or renal cell carcinoma. CD4+ and CD8+ T cells were sorted separately from peripheral blood before TCR sequencing. The CDR3 starts with the cysteine, ends with the phenylalanine, and has 14 residues. Only the CDR3 portion is preserved as DNA: 42 bases, with reading frame beginning at the first base. The germline V gene encodes CDR1 SGHTS and CDR2 YDEGEE. V and J lose 4 bases and 5 bases, and a span of 15 bases separates them. Genomic DNA was isolated from the sorted cells so that the TCRbeta CDR3 region could be sequenced. TCRbeta CDR3 regions were sequenced using the immunoSEQ Assay. In its TCRdb copy, this immuneACCESS table keeps in-frame sequences only and misses some clones. Where compared with another copy, unresolved V genes explain less than half of these, and the others have no known cause. Within this sample are around 56,000 clones, with roughly 90% of them counted one time only. The top ten hold around 10% of the sample.

This clone has a handful of counts. The specificity of this receptor is unknown. No base quality values were provided; no much bigger clone lies one nucleotide off. The sequence was collected from an adult with an advanced solid tumor such as melanoma, head and neck, liver or kidney cancer. The chain joins TRBV5-8 to TRBJ1-1; TRBD1 could be the D gene, as 5 bases match. The sequenced sample was CD4+ or CD8+ T cells sorted from blood, obtained in a trial of the OX40 agonist ivuxolimab. The CDR3 amino acid sequence is: CASSGGDAATEAFF. Read as DNA, the sequence is TGTGCCAGCAGCGGAGGGGACGCGGCGACTGAAGCTTTCTTT.